The following is a T cell receptor beta chain sequence with its context. This record comes from a study of blood T cell repertoires in COVID-19. Study background: Some COVID-19 samples were acute and others convalescent; all came from the United States, Italy and Spain.

V was pared by 0 bases and J by 3 bases, with 6 bases of the junction left unmatched. CDR1 and CDR2 from the germline V gene are SGDLS and YYNGEE. The CDR3 extends over 18 amino acids. Assay used: immunoSEQ multiplex PCR; TCRdb lists only in-frame clones, some missing. The data contain approximately 200,000 clones, 70% to 90% of them singletons. This chain uses TRBV9 with TRBJ2-1; 13 nucleotides line up with TRBD2. Sequencing input: peripheral blood. This TCR came from a human donor with active or convalescent COVID-19. The donor label of this sample is uncertain. This CDR3 reads CASSVELAGGPIYNEQFF. CDR3 DNA sequence: TGTGCCAGCAGCGTAGAACTAGCGGGGGGGCCGATCTACAATGAGCAGTTCTTC. Filled out from reference TRBV9 and TRBJ2-1, the complete variable domain reads DSGVTQTPKHLITATGQRVTLRCSPRSGDLSVYWYQQSLDQGLQFLIQYYNGEERAKGNILERFSAQQFPDLHSELNLSSLELGDSALYFCASSVELAGGPIYNEQFFGPGTRLTVL.